A single sample is the source of the 17 T cell receptor beta chains below, sequenced in a study of blood T cell repertoires in COVID-19. The table came from immunoSEQ multiplex PCR; TCRdb's copy has only in-frame clones and leaves some out. Of around 190,000 clones in the sample, 87% were seen once. Material: PBMCs or T cells enriched from blood (not recorded which). Receptor source: a man between 18 and 29 years old with acute COVID-19.

The rearrangement links TRBV5-6 to TRBJ1-1; D may be TRBD1 (6 bases). Germline V lookup: CDR1 SGHDT, CDR2 YYEEEE. Trimming took off 3 bases at V and 7 bases at J, with 10 bases between the two ends. The CDR3 totals 12 residues. The CDR3 loop is CASSWTEREAFF. The CDR3 nucleotides read TGTGCCAGCAGCTGGACAGAGCGTGAAGCTTTCTTT.

The chain employs TRBV11-3 and TRBJ1-2; 9 nucleotides line up with TRBD1. The V gene end was trimmed by 5 bases and the J gene end by 7 bases; junction bases not matched to a gene: 11. The CDR3 has 15 amino acids. Germline V gives CDR1 SGHNT, CDR2 YENEEA. The chain's CDR3 is CASSAGTGSGIGYTF. Here the CDR3 DNA reads TGTGCCAGCAGCGCCGGGACAGGGTCGGGAATTGGCTACACCTTC.

This chain links TRBV15 with TRBJ1-5; 8 nucleotides match TRBD1. V lost 3 bases and J lost 5; bases outside the gene matches: 9. The germline V gene encodes CDR1 LNHNV and CDR2 YYDKDF (reference sequence). The CDR3 spans 16 residues. CDR3 sequence reads: CATSRVGQGSHQPQHF. The CDR3 DNA reads TGTGCCACCAGCAGGGTTGGACAGGGCTCCCATCAGCCCCAGCATTTT. Based on the CDR3 plus reference TRBV15 and TRBJ1-5, the full variable domain is DAMVIQNPRYQVTQFGKPVTLSCSQTLNHNVMYWYQQKSSQAPKLLFHYYDKDFNNEADTPDNFQSRRPNTSFCFLDIRSPGLGDTAMYLCATSRVGQGSHQPQHFGDGTRLSIL.

The chain recombines TRBV19 with TRBJ1-2; 10 bases line up with TRBD1. CDR1 is LNHDA and CDR2 is SQIVND in the germline V gene (reference sequence). The junction had 15 bases not matched to a gene; V was cut back by 6 bases and J by 5 bases. The CDR3 is 17 residues long. As DNA, the CDR3 is TGTGCCAGTAGCCAACCCCTACCCGGGACAGGGGATTATGGCTACACCTTC. It encodes CASSQPLPGTGDYGYTF. The entire variable domain, with the rest obtained from reference TRBV19 and TRBJ1-2, is as follows: DGGITQSPKYLFRKEGQNVTLSCEQNLNHDAMYWYRQDPGQGLRLIYYSQIVNDFQKGDIAEGYSVSREKKESFPLTVTSAQKNPTAFYLCASSQPLPGTGDYGYTFGSGTRLTVV.

This chain joins TRBV28 and TRBJ2-2, with 8 bases lining up with TRBD1. The germline V gene has CDR1 MDHEN and CDR2 SYDVKM. The CDR3 is 16 amino acids. The V segment lost 5 bases and the J segment 1 base; nucleotides outside the gene matches: 6. DNA of the CDR3: TGTGCCAGCAGTCCCTCGGGGACAGGGAACACCGGGGAGCTGTTTTTT. As protein: CASSPSGTGNTGELFF.

This chain joins TRBV24-1 and TRBJ2-2; tentative D call: TRBD1 (6 bases). CDR1 is KGHDR and CDR2 is SFDVKD in the germline V gene. The length of the CDR3 is 15 residues. V was cut by 3 bases and J by 2 bases, with 9 bases left in between. The CDR3 DNA follows: TGTGCCACCAGTGATACCGGGACAAACACCGGGGAGCTGTTTTTT. Residues: CATSDTGTNTGELFF.

For the CDR3, the DNA is TGTGCCAGCAGCGAGGCAGGGGCGGGGAACACTGAAGCTTTCTTT. It translates to CASSEAGAGNTEAFF. V gene TRBV7-3 combines with J gene TRBJ1-1; weak D call: TRBD1 (6 bases). Trimming pared 5 bases from V and 1 base from J, leaving 14 bases between. Germline CDR1 reads SGHTA; CDR2 reads FQGTGA. This CDR3 comprises 15 residues.

DNA of the CDR3: TGTGCCAGCAGACTGACTAGCGGGAGTGAAGAGCAGTACTTC. Protein product: CASRLTSGSEEQYF. This chain links TRBV7-9 with TRBJ2-7; 12 nucleotides line up with TRBD2. The CDR3 consists of 14 residues. J gave up 7 bases and V 6 bases, and 7 bases lay outside the gene matches. Germline V gene data show CDR1 as SEHNR and CDR2 as FQNEAQ (reference sequence).

The gene calls are TRBV7-3 and TRBJ2-3; D may be TRBD1 (5 bases). The CDR3 is 14 amino acids. Trimming left V 4 bases short and J 0 bases short, with 8 bases between. The germline V gene has CDR1 SGHTA and CDR2 FQGTGA. The CDR3 spells CASSYDSSTDTQYF. In nucleotides, the CDR3 is TGTGCCAGCAGCTATGACAGTAGCACAGATACGCAGTATTTT. Variable domain in full (rest from reference TRBV7-3 and TRBJ2-3): GAGVSQTPSNKVTEKGKYVELRCDPISGHTALYWYRQSLGQGPEFLIYFQGTGAADDSGLPNDRFFAVRPEGSVSTLKIQRTERGDSAVYLCASSYDSSTDTQYFGPGTRLTVL.

V is TRBV5-6 and J is TRBJ2-5, with 10 bases fitting TRBD1. This CDR3 is built from 13 residues. Germline lookup yields CDR1 SGHDT and CDR2 YYEEEE. After removal of 5 bases from V and 7 bases from J, the junction contained 5 bases not matched to a gene. CDR3 amino acids: CASSRQGAGTQYF. The CDR3 coding sequence is TGTGCCAGCAGTAGACAGGGGGCCGGGACCCAGTACTTC. The full variable domain, its missing parts supplied by reference TRBV5-6 and TRBJ2-5, is DAGVTQSPTHLIKTRGQQVTLRCSPKSGHDTVSWYQQALGQGPQFIFQYYEEEERQRGNFPDRFSGHQFPNYSSELNVNALLLGDSALYLCASSRQGAGTQYFGPGTRLLVL.

CDR3 sequence (DNA): TGTGCCAGCAGCCCCGTGTGGGCTGGGAGTTCGAACACCGGGGAGCTGTTTTTT. Its translation is CASSPVWAGSSNTGELFF. The rearrangement uses TRBV5-5 and TRBJ2-2, with TRBD2 as a possible D gene (5 bases). This CDR3 is 18 amino acids long. Trimming cost V 4 bases and J 0 bases, with 19 bases left between them. Germline V lookup: CDR1 SGHKS, CDR2 YYEKEE (reference sequence). The variable domain in full, with the rest retrieved from reference TRBV5-5 and TRBJ2-2, is DAGVTQSPTHLIKTRGQQVTLRCSPISGHKSVSWYQQVLGQGPQFIFQYYEKEERGRGNFPDRFSARQFPNYSSELNVNALLLGDSALYLCASSPVWAGSSNTGELFFGEGSRLTVL.

This chain uses TRBV5-1 with TRBJ1-2, with 8 bases aligning to TRBD1. This CDR3 comprises 15 residues. Germline lookup yields CDR1 SGHRS and CDR2 YFSETQ. V gave up 4 bases and J gave up 6 bases; unmatched junction bases: 11. DNA for the CDR3: TGCGCCAGCAGCCAACAAGCCGACAGGGGCAATGGCTACACCTTC. Its protein product is CASSQQADRGNGYTF.

The chain joins TRBV6-5 to TRBJ1-1; 7 bases line up with TRBD1. Looked up from germline, CDR1 is MNHEY and CDR2 is SVGAGI. With V trimmed by 2 bases and J by 4 bases, 1 base remained unmatched. CDR3 length: 13 residues. The CDR3: CASSYPGGTEAFF. CDR3 nucleotides: TGTGCCAGCAGTTACCCAGGGGGCACTGAAGCTTTCTTT.

This chain connects TRBV15 to TRBJ2-1; weak D call: TRBD2 (6 bases). Germline V lookup: CDR1 LNHNV, CDR2 YYDKDF (reference sequence). The CDR3 has 14 residues. Trimming removed 0 bases at V and 5 bases at J, with 8 bases between. The CDR3 DNA follows: TGTGCCACCAGCAGAGAGAAGCGGGACAATGAGCAGTTCTTC. It specifies CATSREKRDNEQFF. The full variable domain, rest sourced from reference TRBV15 and TRBJ2-1, is DAMVIQNPRYQVTQFGKPVTLSCSQTLNHNVMYWYQQKSSQAPKLLFHYYDKDFNNEADTPDNFQSRRPNTSFCFLDIRSPGLGDTAMYLCATSREKRDNEQFFGPGTRLTVL.

The chain employs TRBV4-1 and TRBJ2-1; the D gene is possibly TRBD1 (5 bases). This CDR3 comprises 17 residues. Trimming took off 0 bases at V and 2 bases at J, with 14 bases between the two ends. Germline V gives CDR1 MGHRA, CDR2 YSYEKL. For the CDR3, the DNA is TGCGCCAGCAGCCAAGAGATTCCAGGGAACCCCTACAATGAGCAGTTCTTC. As protein: CASSQEIPGNPYNEQFF.

This clone was counted a single time. The chain links TRBV19 to TRBJ2-7; 10 nucleotides agree with TRBD2. Germline lookup yields CDR1 LNHDA and CDR2 SQIVND (reference sequence). This CDR3 comprises 16 residues. Losses at the gene ends were 5 bases for V and 7 bases for J; bases not matched to a gene: 14. CDR3 nucleotide sequence: TGTGCCAGTAGTCTACAGCCTAGCGGGAGACTTGGGGAGCAGTACTTC. Translating it yields CASSLQPSGRLGEQYF.

The CDR3 DNA is TGTGCCAGCAGCCAGGGAGGACTTATGCAGTATTTT. Its protein is CASSQGGLMQYF. J is TRBJ2-3 and V is TRBV5-4; the D gene is possibly TRBD2 (6 bases). Trimming took 4 bases from V and 11 from J, leaving 14 bases between them. Germline V gene sequence: CDR1 SGHNT, CDR2 YYREEE (reference sequence). The length of the CDR3 is 12 residues.